This TCR beta chain is from a study of shared clonotypes between healthy human individuals. The authors distributed each subset's genomic DNA evenly over several immunoSEQ plates. The protocol was immunoSEQ multiplex PCR, while the TCRdb copy is restricted to in-frame clones and leaves out a portion. The table shows over a million clones, with approximately 78% occurring only once. With respect to this clone: Its cognate antigen is unknown. Other nucleotide sequences in the sample specify the same CDR3.

The CDR3 extends over 13 amino acids. The V end lost 3 bases, the J end lost 2 bases, and 5 bases lay between the germline ends. CDR1 is MDHEN, CDR2 SYDVKM, per germline. Study-wide results and caveats: Memory subsets had estimated richness that was generally smaller than that of naive subsets.

The sequenced material came from memory CD4+ T cells from PBMCs. The subset was: CD45RA-negative fraction. The sequence derives from a man between 18 and 29 years old in good health. Some clones in this sample may be carry-over from other donors' samples. The genes are TRBV28 and TRBJ1-3; D remains unclear. In DNA form, the CDR3 reads TGTGCCAGCAGTTTGACACCTGGAAACACCATATATTTT. Amino acid sequence: CASSLTPGNTIYF.